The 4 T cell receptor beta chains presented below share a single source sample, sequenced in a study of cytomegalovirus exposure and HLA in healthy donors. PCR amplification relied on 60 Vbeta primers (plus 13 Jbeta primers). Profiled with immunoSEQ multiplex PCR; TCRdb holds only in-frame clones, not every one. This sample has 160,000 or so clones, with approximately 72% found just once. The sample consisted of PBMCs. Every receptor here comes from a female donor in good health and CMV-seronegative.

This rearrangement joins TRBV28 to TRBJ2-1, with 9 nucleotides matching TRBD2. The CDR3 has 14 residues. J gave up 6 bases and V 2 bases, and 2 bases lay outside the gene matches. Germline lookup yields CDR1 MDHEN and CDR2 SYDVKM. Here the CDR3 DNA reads TGTGCCAGCAGTTTAGCGGGAGGGCCCAATGAGCAGTTCTTC. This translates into CASSLAGGPNEQFF. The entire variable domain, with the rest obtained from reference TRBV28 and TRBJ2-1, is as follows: DVKVTQSSRYLVKRTGEKVFLECVQDMDHENMFWYRQDPGLGLRLIYFSYDVKMKEKGDIPEGYSVSREKKERFSLILESASTNQTSMYLCASSLAGGPNEQFFGPGTRLTVL.

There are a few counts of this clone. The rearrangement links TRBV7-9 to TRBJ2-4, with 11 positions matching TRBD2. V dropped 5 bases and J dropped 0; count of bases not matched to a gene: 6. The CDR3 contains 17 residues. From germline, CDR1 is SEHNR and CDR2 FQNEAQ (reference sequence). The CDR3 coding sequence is TGTGCCAGCAGCCACTACACTAGCGGGAGAGCCAAAAACATTCAGTACTTC. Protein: CASSHYTSGRAKNIQYF. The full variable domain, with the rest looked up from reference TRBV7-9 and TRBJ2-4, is DTGVSQNPRHKITKRGQNVTFRCDPISEHNRLYWYRQTLGQGPEFLTYFQNEAQLEKSRLLSDRFSAERPKGSFSTLEIQRTEQGDSAMYLCASSHYTSGRAKNIQYFGAGTRLSVL.

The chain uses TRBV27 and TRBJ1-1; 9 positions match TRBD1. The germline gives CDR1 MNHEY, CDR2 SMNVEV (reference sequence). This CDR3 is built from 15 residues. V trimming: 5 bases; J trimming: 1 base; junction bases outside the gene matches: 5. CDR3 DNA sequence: TGTGCCAGCAGTCCTACGACAGGGGGGAACACTGAAGCTTTCTTT. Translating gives CASSPTTGGNTEAFF.

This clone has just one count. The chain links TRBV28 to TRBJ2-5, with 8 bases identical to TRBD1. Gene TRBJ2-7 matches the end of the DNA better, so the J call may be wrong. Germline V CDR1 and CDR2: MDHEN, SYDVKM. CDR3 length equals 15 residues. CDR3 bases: TGTGCCAGCAGTCCAGCCGGACAGGGTTCCTACGAGCAGTACTTC. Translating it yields CASSPAGQGSYEQYF.